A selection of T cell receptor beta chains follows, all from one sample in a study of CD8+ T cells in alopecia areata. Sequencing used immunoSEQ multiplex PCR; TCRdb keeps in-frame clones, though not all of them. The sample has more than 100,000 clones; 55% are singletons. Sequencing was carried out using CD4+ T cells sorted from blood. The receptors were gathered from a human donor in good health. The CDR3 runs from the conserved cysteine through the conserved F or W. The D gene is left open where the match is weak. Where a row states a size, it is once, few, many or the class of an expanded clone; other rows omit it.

TGCGCCAGCAGCCAAGATGTTAGGAAGAATTCACCCCTCCACTTT,CASSQDVRKNSPLHF,.,TRBV4-1,.,TRBJ1-6
TGTGCCAGCAGTCTTGGGAGGGACAATGAGCAGTTCTTC,CASSLGRDNEQFF,TRBD2,TRBV28,.,TRBJ2-1
TGTGCCAGCAGCTCGGTCTTAGAGACCCAGTACTTC,CASSSVLETQYF,.,TRBV5-6,once,TRBJ2-5
TGTGCCAGCAGCTTGGAGGGTAGGGAAGATACGCAGTATTTT,CASSLEGREDTQYF,.,TRBV5-4,.,TRBJ2-3
TGTGCCAGCAGTGAACCGGGACAGGGGAAGTCTAATGAAAAACTGTTTTTT,CASSEPGQGKSNEKLFF,TRBD1,TRBV6-1,.,TRBJ1-4
TGCAGCGTTGAAGACTTTCAGGTCCGGACTGAAGCTTTCTTT,CSVEDFQVRTEAFF,.,TRBV29-1,.,TRBJ1-1
TGTGCCAGTAGTATCTTCCTGAACACTGAAGCTTTCTTT,CASSIFLNTEAFF,.,TRBV19,few,TRBJ1-1
TGTGCCAGCAGCCCCCGACTAGCGGGGATCTACAATGAGCAGTTCTTC,CASSPRLAGIYNEQFF,TRBD2,TRBV11-2,few,TRBJ2-1
TGCAGCGTAGTTAGGGGGGCCTCCTACAATGAGCAGTTCTTC,CSVVRGASYNEQFF,.,TRBV29-1,.,TRBJ2-1
TGTGCCAGCCGGGAGGTGAACAACTATGGCTACACCTTC,CASREVNNYGYTF,.,TRBV28,few,TRBJ1-2
TGTGCCAGTAGTATTGACAGATACACTGAAGCTTTCTTT,CASSIDRYTEAFF,.,TRBV19,.,TRBJ1-1
TGCGCCAGCAGCGATCCGGGACAGGGATTTCTGGAGACCCAGTACTTC,CASSDPGQGFLETQYF,TRBD1,TRBV4-1,.,TRBJ2-5
TGCGCCAGCAGCCTAGCCGGGACTAGCGGGGGGACCGGCGAGCAGTACTTC,CASSLAGTSGGTGEQYF,TRBD2,TRBV5-1,.,TRBJ2-7
TGTGCCAGCAGCCGAATAGTCTATGGCTACACCTTC,CASSRIVYGYTF,.,TRBV7-9,.,TRBJ1-2
TGTGCCAGCAGCATATTTGGACAGGCTCCCTACGAGCAGTACTTC,CASSIFGQAPYEQYF,.,TRBV21-1,few,TRBJ2-7
TGCAGCGTTGTTGGCAGGGTGGGGAACAATGGCTACACCTTC,CSVVGRVGNNGYTF,.,TRBV29-1,.,TRBJ1-2
TGCAGCGTTTGGGGGTTAACAGATACGCAGTATTTT,CSVWGLTDTQYF,.,TRBV29-1,.,TRBJ2-3
TGTGCCTGGAGTGTTCGAGAGACCCAGTACTTC,CAWSVRETQYF,.,TRBV30,few,TRBJ2-5
TGTGCCTGGAAGGGTAGTTCAGATACGCAGTATTTT,CAWKGSSDTQYF,.,TRBV30,few,TRBJ2-3
TGTGCCAGCAGTCCCCGATGGGGCAGCAACTATGGCTACACCTTC,CASSPRWGSNYGYTF,.,TRBV27,.,TRBJ1-2
TGTGCCAGCAGTTACGGTCGCGGGGAGCTGTTTTTT,CASSYGRGELFF,.,TRBV6-5,once,TRBJ2-2
TGTGCCATCGGCGACTACGGCCCAGCCGATGAGCAGTTCTTC,CAIGDYGPADEQFF,.,TRBV10-3,.,TRBJ2-1
TGCGCCAGCAGCTTGCCCTTGGAAGGTACTGAAGCTTTCTTT,CASSLPLEGTEAFF,.,TRBV5-1,few,TRBJ1-1
TGTGCCAGCAGTTCGCCGGGACAGGGTTATCAAGAGACCCAGTACTTC,CASSSPGQGYQETQYF,TRBD1,TRBV28,.,TRBJ2-5
TGCAGCACATTAGGCCCGTCCGATACGCAGTATTTT,CSTLGPSDTQYF,.,TRBV29-1,.,TRBJ2-3
TGTGCCAGTAGTATCGGACTGAGGACTGAAGCTTTCTTT,CASSIGLRTEAFF,.,TRBV19,.,TRBJ1-1
TGTGCCTGGCCTACAGGGGCTTCCCAGCATTTT,CAWPTGASQHF,TRBD1,TRBV30,.,TRBJ1-5
TGCAGCGTTGTGGGGGAGGGAGTTTATGGCTACACCTTC,CSVVGEGVYGYTF,.,TRBV29-1,.,TRBJ1-2
TGCGCCAGCAGCCCCGGGACAGGTGACTCTCCGGGAGCTTTCTTT,CASSPGTGDSPGAFF,TRBD1,TRBV5-1,.,TRBJ1-1
TGTGCCACCAGCGGGGACGACAGGGGTGCTAACTATGGCTACACCTTC,CATSGDDRGANYGYTF,TRBD1,TRBV15,.,TRBJ1-2
TGTGCCTGGAGGCCACCCCGGGACACCTACGAGCAGTACTTC,CAWRPPRDTYEQYF,.,TRBV30,.,TRBJ2-7
TGTGCCAGCTCACCCTCAATACAGAATTCACCCCTCCACTTT,CASSPSIQNSPLHF,.,TRBV18,few,TRBJ1-6
TGTGCCTGGAGTGGACAGTTAATCGACAATGAGCAGTTCTTC,CAWSGQLIDNEQFF,.,TRBV30,.,TRBJ2-1
TGTGCCAGCAGCCCCACTAGGAGCACAGATACGCAGTATTTT,CASSPTRSTDTQYF,.,TRBV6-5,many,TRBJ2-3
TGTGCCTGGAGGGTCGGCTATAATTCACCCCTCCACTTT,CAWRVGYNSPLHF,.,TRBV30,.,TRBJ1-6
TGTGCCAGCAGTGAAGAAGAAGGTCAGCCCCAGCATTTT,CASSEEEGQPQHF,.,TRBV6-1,.,TRBJ1-5
TGTGCCAGCAGCGTAGGACCGAATGTCCAAGAGACCCAGTACTTC,CASSVGPNVQETQYF,.,TRBV9,.,TRBJ2-5
TGTGCCTGGAGTGTTGGCTACGACAATGAGCAGTTCTTC,CAWSVGYDNEQFF,.,TRBV30,few,TRBJ2-1
TGTGCCAGCAGCGCAACCGGGGAGCTGTTTTTT,CASSATGELFF,.,TRBV9,.,TRBJ2-2
TGTGCCGCCCGCCGGGCGGGGGTACATCTTACTGGGGCCAACGTCCTGACTTTC,CAARRAGVHLTGANVLTF,TRBD2,TRBV7-2,.,TRBJ2-6
TGCGCCAGCAGCTTGGAGGGTCCTAGGGAGACCCAGTACTTC,CASSLEGPRETQYF,.,TRBV5-1,few,TRBJ2-5
TGTGCCAGCTCACCACGAGGGGCCTCTCTTTACAATGAGCAGTTCTTC,CASSPRGASLYNEQFF,.,TRBV18,few,TRBJ2-1
TGTGCCAGCAGCTTGGTCCCAGGGACAGGGTTTAACTATGGCTACACCTTC,CASSLVPGTGFNYGYTF,TRBD1,TRBV5-6,.,TRBJ1-2
TGCAGCGTTTACTCAGGGGTGGGCTACACCTTC,CSVYSGVGYTF,.,TRBV29-1,few,TRBJ1-2
TGTGCCAGCAGTTTATCCCAGCCTTTGGGTGGCTACACCTTC,CASSLSQPLGGYTF,.,TRBV28,few,TRBJ1-2
TGTGCCAGCAGCCCTCGTCTCGGGGGTGAGAGGACAGATACGCAGTATTTT,CASSPRLGGERTDTQYF,.,TRBV14,few,TRBJ2-3
TGTGCCAGCAGCCTTCTCGACAGGGTGCCTTATAATTCACCCCTCCACTTT,CASSLLDRVPYNSPLHF,TRBD1,TRBV5-6,.,TRBJ1-6
TGCGCCAGCAGCGGGCGGTACACAGATACGCAGTATTTT,CASSGRYTDTQYF,.,TRBV4-3,.,TRBJ2-3
TGTGCCAGCAGCTTAGGGGACAGGGGGCCGCCGAACACTGAAGCTTTCTTT,CASSLGDRGPPNTEAFF,TRBD1,TRBV7-9,.,TRBJ1-1
TGTGCCACCAGCAGAGATCAGACGGCAACTAATGAAAAACTGTTTTTT,CATSRDQTATNEKLFF,.,TRBV15,.,TRBJ1-4
TGTGCCATCAGTGACGGGACAAGCCTGTCACCCCTCCACTTT,CAISDGTSLSPLHF,.,TRBV10-3,few,TRBJ1-6
TGTGCCAGCAGCCAAGAAGCCGGGGGGGTTGAAAAACTGTTTTTT,CASSQEAGGVEKLFF,.,TRBV4-2,few,TRBJ1-4